This record covers a single T cell receptor beta chain. Its antigen is unknown. The sample holds no much larger clone one base away, and base qualities are not on file. In the prospective study, participants were about 18 to 90 years old, resided in about two dozen geographic areas of the United States, and were enrolled through a virtual design. In the prospective study, cohorts were assigned on the basis of participant-reported clinical history obtained from a screening survey and a study questionnaire. ImmuneRACE Cohort 3 recovered participants were defined by two consecutive negative NP/OP PCR tests, healthcare professional clearance, or symptom resolution. In the prospective study, mobile phlebotomists collected whole blood, serum and a nasopharyngeal or oropharyngeal swab from each participant. Over a roughly 2-month period, participants in the prospective study had the option of providing additional blood draws and questionnaires. Before DNA extraction, prospective study blood samples were shipped either frozen or at room temperature.

This record comes from a study of blood T cell repertoires in COVID-19 (dated by TCRdb to 2020 to 2021). For the wider study: Samples covering the acute and convalescent phases of COVID-19 were provided by collaborators in the United States, Italy and Spain. HLA class I and class II types, where available, came from metadata supplied by the sample provider rather than from assay-based typing. A de-identified subject ID, COVID-19 status, age in years and sex were almost always included in the sample metadata. Deeply sampled blood TCRbeta repertoires from subjects exposed to, actively infected with, or recovered from COVID-19 were included in the dataset. The repertoires were released in a freely available public database intended as a resource for research on the immune response to SARS-CoV-2. Samples were obtained from the ongoing ImmuneRACE study (first 160 participants) and from 1,200 or so subjects provided by 6 global collaborators. The prospective study material was composed of cDNA or gDNA derived from T cells, B-cell-depleted T cells, or PBMCs. What the work shows at the level of the full study, not this receptor alone: The quantity of clinical and demographic metadata differed by source and by participant and was supplied without curation.

V is reduced by 0 bases and J by 6 bases, leaving a spacing of 12 bases between them. The cysteine opens and the phenylalanine closes a CDR3 of 14 amino acids. Only CDR3 DNA is held: 42 bases, read in frame from base 1. Based on the germline V gene, the CDR1 and CDR2 sequences are SGHDT and YYEEEE. The immunoSEQ Assay, a bias-controlled multiplex PCR, was used to amplify TCRbeta CDR3 regions from genomic DNA. As for the original processing: The number of nucleated cells in each sample was estimated by amplification of reference gene primers within the assay. Sequence reads were collapsed and filtered to measure the absolute abundance of every unique TCRbeta CDR3 rearrangement. For each sample, productive Simpson clonality was calculated as the square root of Simpson's diversity index across productive rearrangements. TCRdb carries this immuneACCESS record with in-frame sequences only. Its versions omit some clonotypes, under half of them owing to an unresolved V gene in the studies checked, with the rest unexplained. V, J and clone size are taken as reported in that table, and D and trimming were inferred from the DNA itself. This sample gives over 140,000 clones in total; about 80% of them show up just once. Roughly 2.9% of the sample comes from the top ten.

This sequence uses TRBV5-6 and TRBJ1-2, with no D gene named confidently. The receptor's source is a woman in her fifties or sixties who had recovered from COVID-19. The sample consisted of PBMCs or T cells enriched from blood (not recorded which). The CDR3 reads as follows: CASSLGTGWDGYTF. The nucleotide sequence is TGTGCCAGCAGCTTGGGGACTGGTTGGGATGGCTACACCTTC. The full variable domain, with segments outside the CDR3 supplied by the reference TRBV5-6 and TRBJ1-2 proteins, appears as DAGVTQSPTHLIKTRGQQVTLRCSPKSGHDTVSWYQQALGQGPQFIFQYYEEEERQRGNFPDRFSGHQFPNYSSELNVNALLLGDSALYLCASSLGTGWDGYTFGSGTRLTVV.